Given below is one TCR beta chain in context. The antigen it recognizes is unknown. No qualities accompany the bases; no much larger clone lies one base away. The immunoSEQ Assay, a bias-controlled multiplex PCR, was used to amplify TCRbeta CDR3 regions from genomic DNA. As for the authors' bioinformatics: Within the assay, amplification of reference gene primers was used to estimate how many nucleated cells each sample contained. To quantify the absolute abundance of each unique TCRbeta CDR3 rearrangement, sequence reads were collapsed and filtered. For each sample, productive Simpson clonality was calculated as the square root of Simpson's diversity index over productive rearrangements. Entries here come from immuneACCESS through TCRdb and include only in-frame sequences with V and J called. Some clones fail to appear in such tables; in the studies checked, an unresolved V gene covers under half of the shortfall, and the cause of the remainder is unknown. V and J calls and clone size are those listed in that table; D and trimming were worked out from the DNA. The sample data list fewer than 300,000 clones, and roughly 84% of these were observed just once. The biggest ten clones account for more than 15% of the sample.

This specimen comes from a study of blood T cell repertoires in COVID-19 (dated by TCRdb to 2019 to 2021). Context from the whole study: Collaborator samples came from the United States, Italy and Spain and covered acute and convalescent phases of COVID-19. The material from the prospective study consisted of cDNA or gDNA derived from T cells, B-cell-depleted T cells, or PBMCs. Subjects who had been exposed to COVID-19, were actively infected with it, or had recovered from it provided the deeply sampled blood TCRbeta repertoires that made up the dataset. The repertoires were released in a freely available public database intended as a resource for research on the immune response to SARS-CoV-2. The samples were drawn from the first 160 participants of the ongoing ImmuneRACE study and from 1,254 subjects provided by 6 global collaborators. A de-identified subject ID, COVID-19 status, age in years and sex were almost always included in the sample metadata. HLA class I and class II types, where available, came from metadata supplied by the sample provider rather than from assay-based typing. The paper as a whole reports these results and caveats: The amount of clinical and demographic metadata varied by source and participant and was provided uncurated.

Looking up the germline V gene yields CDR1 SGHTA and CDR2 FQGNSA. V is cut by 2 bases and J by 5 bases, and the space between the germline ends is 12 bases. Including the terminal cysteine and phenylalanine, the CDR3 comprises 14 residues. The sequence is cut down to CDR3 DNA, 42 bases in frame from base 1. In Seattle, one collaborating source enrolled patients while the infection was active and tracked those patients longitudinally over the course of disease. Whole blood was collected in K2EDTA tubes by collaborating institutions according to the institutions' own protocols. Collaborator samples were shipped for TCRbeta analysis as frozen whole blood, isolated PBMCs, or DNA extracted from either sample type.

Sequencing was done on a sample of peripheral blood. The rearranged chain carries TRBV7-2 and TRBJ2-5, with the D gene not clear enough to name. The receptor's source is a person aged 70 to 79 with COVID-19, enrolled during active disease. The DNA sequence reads TGTGCCAGCAGCTTATACTCAGGTGGGGAGACCCAGTACTTC. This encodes CASSLYSGGETQYF.